These T cell receptor beta chains were read from a single sample in a study of identical twins. TCRdb reprocessed the 5' RACE reads with MiXCR, giving one entry per CDR3 protein. The repertoire holds approximately 690,000 distinct CDR3 sequences, with around 6% as singletons. Material for sequencing was naive T cells sorted from blood. These receptors were obtained from a man aged 18-30 years in good health. The CDR3 runs from the conserved cysteine through the conserved F or W. The D gene is left open where the match is weak. Some rows have no size entry. The others give once, few or many, or a class for an expanded clone.

clone_size: many
d_call: -
v_call: TRBV20-1
j_call: TRBJ1-1
cdr3_aa: CSAMGQSNTEAFF
cdr3_nt: TGCAGTGCTATGGGGCAGTCTAACACTGAAGCTTTCTTT

clone_size: many
d_call: -
v_call: TRBV29-1
j_call: TRBJ2-3
cdr3_aa: CSATVGADTQYF
cdr3_nt: TGCAGCGCCACTGTGGGTGCAGATACGCAGTATTTT

clone_size: many
d_call: -
v_call: TRBV12-3/TRBV12-4
j_call: TRBJ1-3
cdr3_aa: CASIERLGNTIYF
cdr3_nt: TGTGCCAGCATTGAAAGGCTCGGAAACACCATATATTTT

clone_size: -
d_call: -
v_call: TRBV6-2/TRBV6-3
j_call: TRBJ2-7
cdr3_aa: CASSYRQVRGEQYF
cdr3_nt: TGTGCCAGCAGTTACAGGCAGGTCCGCGGAGAGCAGTACTTC

clone_size: many
d_call: -
v_call: TRBV25-1
j_call: TRBJ2-3
cdr3_aa: CASSGGQSSTDTQYF
cdr3_nt: TGTGCCAGCAGTGGTGGGCAGTCTAGCACAGATACGCAGTATTTT

clone_size: many
d_call: -
v_call: TRBV10-3
j_call: TRBJ2-1
cdr3_aa: CAISEVGAGQFF
cdr3_nt: TGTGCCATCAGTGAGGTGGGGGCAGGGCAGTTCTTC

clone_size: -
d_call: -
v_call: TRBV20-1
j_call: TRBJ2-1
cdr3_aa: CSATRQGIHNEQFF
cdr3_nt: TGCAGTGCCACAAGGCAGGGGATCCACAATGAGCAGTTCTTC

clone_size: many
d_call: -
v_call: TRBV12-3/TRBV12-4
j_call: TRBJ1-1
cdr3_aa: CASSVPRDGNTEAFF
cdr3_nt: TGTGCCAGCAGTGTACCCCGGGACGGAAACACTGAAGCTTTCTTT

clone_size: few
d_call: TRBD1
v_call: TRBV12-3/TRBV12-4
j_call: TRBJ2-5
cdr3_aa: CASSPWAGQGGEETQYF
cdr3_nt: TGTGCCAGCAGCCCATGGGCCGGACAGGGGGGAGAGGAGACCCAGTACTTC

clone_size: -
d_call: TRBD2
v_call: TRBV5-1
j_call: TRBJ2-5
cdr3_aa: CASSPPGTSGGETQYF
cdr3_nt: TGCGCCAGCAGCCCCCCCGGGACTAGCGGAGGAGAGACCCAGTACTTC

clone_size: many
d_call: -
v_call: TRBV12-3/TRBV12-4
j_call: TRBJ2-7
cdr3_aa: CASSLDPGSPYEQYF
cdr3_nt: TGTGCCAGCAGTTTAGACCCGGGCTCGCCCTACGAGCAGTACTTC

clone_size: -
d_call: TRBD2
v_call: TRBV11-2
j_call: TRBJ2-5
cdr3_aa: CASSLYRTSGETQYF
cdr3_nt: TGTGCCAGCAGCTTATATAGGACTAGCGGAGAGACCCAGTACTTC

clone_size: many
d_call: -
v_call: TRBV12-3/TRBV12-4
j_call: TRBJ1-5
cdr3_aa: CASSFGGEGPQHF
cdr3_nt: TGTGCCAGCAGTTTCGGGGGGGAGGGGCCCCAGCATTTT

clone_size: -
d_call: TRBD1
v_call: TRBV27
j_call: TRBJ2-7
cdr3_aa: CASRVGTAPYEQYF
cdr3_nt: TGTGCCAGCCGAGTCGGGACAGCCCCCTACGAGCAGTACTTC

clone_size: few
d_call: -
v_call: TRBV4-1
j_call: TRBJ2-5
cdr3_aa: CASSGRVYGETQYF
cdr3_nt: TGCGCCAGCAGCGGCCGGGTCTATGGAGAGACCCAGTACTTC

clone_size: -
d_call: TRBD2
v_call: TRBV18
j_call: TRBJ2-3
cdr3_aa: CASSIVAGEDTQYF
cdr3_nt: TGTGCCAGCTCCATCGTAGCGGGAGAGGATACGCAGTATTTT

clone_size: many
d_call: -
v_call: TRBV27
j_call: TRBJ2-7
cdr3_aa: CASSGYSEQYF
cdr3_nt: TGTGCCAGCAGTGGCTATAGCGAGCAGTACTTC

clone_size: few
d_call: TRBD1
v_call: TRBV2
j_call: TRBJ1-2
cdr3_aa: CASSGGQGIFGYTF
cdr3_nt: TGTGCCAGCAGCGGGGGACAGGGGATCTTTGGCTACACCTTC

clone_size: few
d_call: TRBD2
v_call: TRBV24-1
j_call: TRBJ2-3
cdr3_aa: CATSDSVAGGITDTQYF
cdr3_nt: TGTGCCACCAGTGATTCGGTAGCGGGAGGGATCACAGATACGCAGTATTTT

clone_size: few
d_call: -
v_call: TRBV20-1
j_call: TRBJ2-5
cdr3_aa: CSAGGHAEETQYF
cdr3_nt: TGCAGTGCTGGGGGACACGCGGAAGAGACCCAGTACTTC

clone_size: -
d_call: -
v_call: TRBV28
j_call: TRBJ1-4
cdr3_aa: CASRPSDEKLFF
cdr3_nt: TGTGCCAGCAGGCCGTCTGATGAAAAACTGTTTTTT

clone_size: -
d_call: -
v_call: TRBV25-1
j_call: TRBJ2-7
cdr3_aa: CASSHTEQYF
cdr3_nt: TGTGCCAGCAGTCACACCGAGCAGTACTTC

clone_size: many
d_call: -
v_call: TRBV29-1
j_call: TRBJ2-5
cdr3_aa: CSVEGVAQYF
cdr3_nt: TGCAGCGTTGAGGGGGTGGCCCAGTACTTC

clone_size: -
d_call: -
v_call: TRBV7-9
j_call: TRBJ2-1
cdr3_aa: CASSLDGRRRPYNEQFF
cdr3_nt: TGTGCCAGCAGCTTAGATGGGAGGCGGAGACCCTACAATGAGCAGTTCTTC

clone_size: many
d_call: -
v_call: TRBV27
j_call: TRBJ1-2
cdr3_aa: CASSRQGVGGYTF
cdr3_nt: TGTGCCAGCAGTCGTCAGGGCGTCGGGGGCTACACCTTC

clone_size: many
d_call: -
v_call: TRBV7-3
j_call: TRBJ1-5
cdr3_aa: CASTRIGQHSNQPQHF
cdr3_nt: TGTGCCAGCACTAGGATCGGGCAACATAGCAATCAGCCCCAGCATTTT

clone_size: -
d_call: -
v_call: TRBV2
j_call: TRBJ1-1
cdr3_aa: CASSENLRQINTEAFF
cdr3_nt: TGTGCCAGCAGTGAGAACCTGAGACAGATTAACACTGAAGCTTTCTTT

clone_size: many
d_call: -
v_call: TRBV5-1
j_call: TRBJ1-1
cdr3_aa: CASSREPGLNTEAFF
cdr3_nt: TGCGCCAGCAGCCGGGAGCCAGGGCTGAACACTGAAGCTTTCTTT

clone_size: -
d_call: -
v_call: TRBV11-2
j_call: TRBJ2-5
cdr3_aa: CASSFFRDFPQETQYF
cdr3_nt: TGTGCCAGCAGCTTTTTCCGGGACTTCCCGCAAGAGACCCAGTACTTC

clone_size: few
d_call: TRBD1
v_call: TRBV5-6
j_call: TRBJ2-3
cdr3_aa: CASSVDRVYTDTQYF
cdr3_nt: TGTGCCAGCAGCGTGGACAGGGTGTACACAGATACGCAGTATTTT

clone_size: -
d_call: -
v_call: TRBV29-1
j_call: TRBJ2-1
cdr3_aa: CSLQRGIGHNEQFF
cdr3_nt: TGCAGTCTTCAGAGGGGTATTGGTCACAATGAGCAGTTCTTC

clone_size: many
d_call: -
v_call: TRBV5-1
j_call: TRBJ1-5
cdr3_aa: CASSLSEGNQPQHF
cdr3_nt: TGCGCCAGCAGCCTCTCCGAGGGCAATCAGCCCCAGCATTTT

clone_size: many
d_call: -
v_call: TRBV5-1
j_call: TRBJ2-7
cdr3_aa: CASSLEGAGTLPYEQYF
cdr3_nt: TGCGCCAGCAGCCTGGAAGGAGCCGGGACCCTCCCTTACGAGCAGTACTTC

clone_size: few
d_call: -
v_call: TRBV11-2
j_call: TRBJ2-5
cdr3_aa: CASRRSFVQETQYF
cdr3_nt: TGTGCCAGCAGACGGTCCTTCGTTCAAGAGACCCAGTACTTC

clone_size: -
d_call: -
v_call: TRBV20-1
j_call: TRBJ2-6
cdr3_aa: CSASRGGNSGANVLTF
cdr3_nt: TGCAGTGCATCCCGAGGTGGGAACTCTGGGGCCAACGTCCTGACTTTC

clone_size: -
d_call: TRBD1
v_call: TRBV12-3/TRBV12-4
j_call: TRBJ2-3
cdr3_aa: CASSWTGAQYF
cdr3_nt: TGTGCCAGCAGTTGGACAGGGGCGCAGTATTTT

clone_size: many
d_call: -
v_call: TRBV10-3
j_call: TRBJ2-6
cdr3_aa: CAIRSSGANVLTF
cdr3_nt: TGTGCCATCAGGAGCTCTGGGGCCAACGTCCTGACTTTC